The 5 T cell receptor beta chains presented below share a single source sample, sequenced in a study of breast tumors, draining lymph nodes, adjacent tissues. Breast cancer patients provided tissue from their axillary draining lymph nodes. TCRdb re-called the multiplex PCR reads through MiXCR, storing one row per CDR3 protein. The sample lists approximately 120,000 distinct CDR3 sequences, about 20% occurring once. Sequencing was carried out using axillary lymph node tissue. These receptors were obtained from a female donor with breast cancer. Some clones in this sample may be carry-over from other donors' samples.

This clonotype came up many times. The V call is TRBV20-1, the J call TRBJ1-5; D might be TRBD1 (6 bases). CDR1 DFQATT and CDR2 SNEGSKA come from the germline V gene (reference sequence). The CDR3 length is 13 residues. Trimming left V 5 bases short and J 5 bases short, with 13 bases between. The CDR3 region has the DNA TGCAGTGCTCGACCCCAGGGGCATCAGCCCCAGCATTTT. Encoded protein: CSARPQGHQPQHF.

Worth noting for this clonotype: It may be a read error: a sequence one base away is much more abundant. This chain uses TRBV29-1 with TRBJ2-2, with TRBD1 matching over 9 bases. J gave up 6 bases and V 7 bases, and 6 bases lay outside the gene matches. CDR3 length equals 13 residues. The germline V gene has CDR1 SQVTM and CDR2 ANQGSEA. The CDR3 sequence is CSGGTGRAGELFF. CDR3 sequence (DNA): TGCAGCGGTGGGACAGGGAGGGCCGGGGAGCTGTTTTTT.

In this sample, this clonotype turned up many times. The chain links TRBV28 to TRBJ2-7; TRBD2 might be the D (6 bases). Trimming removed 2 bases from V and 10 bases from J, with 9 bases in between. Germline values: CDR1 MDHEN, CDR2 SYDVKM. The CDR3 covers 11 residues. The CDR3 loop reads CASSLGGFQYF. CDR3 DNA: TGTGCCAGCAGTTTAGGAGGGTTTCAGTACTTC.

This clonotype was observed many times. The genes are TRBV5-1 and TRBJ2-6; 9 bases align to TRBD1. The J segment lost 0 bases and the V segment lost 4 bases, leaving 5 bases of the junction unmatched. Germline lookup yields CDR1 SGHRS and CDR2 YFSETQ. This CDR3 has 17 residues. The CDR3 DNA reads TGCGCCAGCAGCCCCGGGACAGGGACCTCTGGGGCCAACGTCCTGACTTTC. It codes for CASSPGTGTSGANVLTF.

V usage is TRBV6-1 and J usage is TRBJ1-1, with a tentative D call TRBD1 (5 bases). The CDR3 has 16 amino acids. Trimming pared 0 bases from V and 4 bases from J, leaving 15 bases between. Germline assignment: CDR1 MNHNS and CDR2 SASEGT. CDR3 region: CASSEAEAGWGTEAFF. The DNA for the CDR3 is TGTGCCAGCAGTGAAGCGGAGGCAGGGTGGGGCACTGAAGCTTTCTTT.